This entry concerns a single T cell receptor beta chain. The antigen is undetermined. The TCRbeta library incorporated unique molecular identifiers. TCRdb ran MiXCR on the PCR reads and lists one entry per CDR3 protein. The sample gives fewer than 85,000 distinct CDR3 sequences, roughly 13% of which show up once; 25% to 30% is in the top ten. V was pared by 4 bases and J by 4 bases, with 7 bases of the junction left unmatched. Germline lookup yields CDR1 SQVTM and CDR2 ANQGSEA. This CDR3 region has 14 residues. These data come from a study of T-cell reconstitution after alpha-beta-depleted transplantation in children. Findings of the study overall: Surviving thymic progenitors and recipient T cells were the source of high TCRbeta diversity at day 60 in some patients. About two months after transplant, alpha-beta T cells reportedly came from several hundred expanded graft clones. From newly produced T cells came most of the T-cell counts and diversity one year after transplant.

J is TRBJ2-5 and V is TRBV29-1, with TRBD2 identical over 9 bases. The clonotype comes from a male patient between 2 and 10 years old who had a stem cell transplant for acute lymphoblastic leukemia, so the T cells may come from the graft donor. This material consisted of PBMCs, mostly from graft donor cells, taken 180 days after TCRalphabeta/CD19-depleted stem cell transplant. The CDR3 spells CSVVRGGLTETQYF. CDR3 coding DNA: TGCAGCGTTGTGCGGGGGGGCTTGACAGAGACCCAGTACTTC.